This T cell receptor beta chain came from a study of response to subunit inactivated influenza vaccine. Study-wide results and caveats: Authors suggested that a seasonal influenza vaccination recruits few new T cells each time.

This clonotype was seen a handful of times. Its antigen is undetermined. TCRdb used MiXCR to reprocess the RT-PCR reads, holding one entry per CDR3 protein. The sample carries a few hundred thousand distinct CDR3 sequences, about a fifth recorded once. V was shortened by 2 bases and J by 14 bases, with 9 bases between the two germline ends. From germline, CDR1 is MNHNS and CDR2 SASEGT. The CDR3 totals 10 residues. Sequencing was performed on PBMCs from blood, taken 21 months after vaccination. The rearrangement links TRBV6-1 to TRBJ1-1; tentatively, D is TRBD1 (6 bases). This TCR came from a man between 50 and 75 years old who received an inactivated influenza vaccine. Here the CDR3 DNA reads TGTGCCAGCAGTGAACGTGGGGGCTTCTTT. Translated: CASSERGGFF.